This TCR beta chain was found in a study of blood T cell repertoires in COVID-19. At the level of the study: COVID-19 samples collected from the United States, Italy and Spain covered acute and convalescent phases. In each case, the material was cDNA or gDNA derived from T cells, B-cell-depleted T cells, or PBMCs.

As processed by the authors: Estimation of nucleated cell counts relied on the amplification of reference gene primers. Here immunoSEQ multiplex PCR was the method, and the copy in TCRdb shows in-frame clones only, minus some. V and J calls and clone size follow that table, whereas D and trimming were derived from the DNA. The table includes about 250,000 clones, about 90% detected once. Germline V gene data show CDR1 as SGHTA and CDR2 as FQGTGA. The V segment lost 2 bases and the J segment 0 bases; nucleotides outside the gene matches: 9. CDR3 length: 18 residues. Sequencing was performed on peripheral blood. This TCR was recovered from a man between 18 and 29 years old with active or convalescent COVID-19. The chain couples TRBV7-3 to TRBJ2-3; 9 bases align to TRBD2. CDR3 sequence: CASSLYSNAGGSTDTQYF. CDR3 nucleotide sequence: TGTGCCAGCAGCTTATATTCGAATGCGGGAGGGAGCACAGATACGCAGTATTTT.